The clone carrying this T cell receptor beta chain was seen only once. This entry is derived from a study of blood T cell repertoires in COVID-19. Study at large: Acute and convalescent COVID-19 specimens originated in the United States, Italy and Spain. The cDNA or gDNA used as material had been derived from T cells, B-cell-depleted T cells, or PBMCs.

CDR3 length: 16 amino acids. Germline CDR1 and CDR2: LNHDA and SQIVND (reference sequence). Trimming removed 1 base at V and 1 base at J, with 11 bases between. In the original analysis: The assay estimated nucleated cells by amplifying reference gene primers. Only in-frame clones appear in the TCRdb table, and some are missing; sequencing was by immunoSEQ multiplex PCR. D and trimming come from the DNA, and the V and J calls and clone size come from that table. The sample has around 100,000 clones, approximately 84% seen once. The receptor was derived from a man between 40 and 49 years old with acute or convalescent COVID-19. The chain couples TRBV19 to TRBJ2-1; D uncertain. The material sequenced was peripheral blood. CDR3 in DNA: TGTGCCAGTAGTATAGGACCGGGTGGATCCTACAATGAGCAGTTCTTC. This codes for CASSIGPGGSYNEQFF.